Following are 20 T cell receptor beta chains from one sample sequenced in a study of blood T cell repertoires in COVID-19 (dated by TCRdb to 2019 to 2021). Receptor libraries were prepared by the immunoSEQ multiplex PCR assay. This immuneACCESS table, as held by TCRdb, lists in-frame sequences with V and J called but not all clones. Of the missing ones, under half trace to an unresolved V gene in checked studies; the others have no known cause. A total of 150,000 or so clones appear in this sample, 75% to 85% of them only once. The ten largest clones take up roughly 8.3% of the sample. Specimen: peripheral blood. The receptors were gathered from a human donor with acute or convalescent COVID-19. The donor label of this sample is uncertain.

The chain recombines TRBV9 with TRBJ2-5; D perhaps matches TRBD1 (5 bases). Trimming left V 2 bases short and J 5 bases short, with 16 bases between. CDR3 length: 15 amino acids. Germline values: CDR1 SGDLS, CDR2 YYNGEE. The CDR3 nucleotides read TGTGCCAGCAGCGTCGGTCATCTAGGGGATGAGACCCAGTACTTC. Its protein product is CASSVGHLGDETQYF.

The chain joins TRBV9 to TRBJ2-2; 9 nucleotides line up with TRBD1. With 4 bases clipped from V and 4 bases from J, the junction kept 11 bases outside the gene matches. The CDR3 has 17 amino acids. Germline CDR1 reads SGDLS; CDR2 reads YYNGEE. The CDR3 protein is CASSPRGDRGSTGELFF. The CDR3 DNA reads as TGTGCCAGCAGCCCCCGGGGCGACAGGGGGAGCACCGGGGAGCTGTTTTTT.

The rearrangement joins TRBV7-8 to TRBJ2-7, with a weak D call TRBD2 (6 bases). Trimming pared 5 bases from V and 7 bases from J, leaving 12 bases between. The CDR3 consists of 12 residues. Germline-derived CDR1 and CDR2 are SGHVS and FQNEAQ. The CDR3 sequence is CASSPGRGEQYV. The CDR3 DNA follows: TGTGCCAGCAGCCCCGGGAGAGGGGAGCAGTACGTC.

The chain carries TRBV5-1 and TRBJ1-4, with 7 bases identical to TRBD1. CDR1 is SGHRS and CDR2 is YFSETQ in the germline V gene. Unmatched junction bases numbered 11, after V lost 4 bases and J lost 8 bases. The CDR3 is 15 residues long. CDR3 nucleotides: TGCGCCAGCAGCCCGGAGGGGACAGTGAAAGAAAAACTGTTTTTT. Translating it yields CASSPEGTVKEKLFF.

The chain combines TRBV30 with TRBJ2-2; 7 bases align to TRBD2. The germline gives CDR1 GTSNPN, CDR2 SVGIG (reference sequence). The CDR3 has 16 residues. J was trimmed by 0 bases and V by 4 bases; bases with no gene match: 8. The CDR3 is CAWTPGRGANTGELFF. CDR3 nucleotide sequence: TGTGCCTGGACCCCGGGTCGGGGGGCGAACACCGGGGAGCTGTTTTTT.

This sequence joins TRBV5-1 and TRBJ1-1; D is ambiguous. The CDR3 runs to 13 residues. V lost 3 bases to trimming and J lost 0 bases, with 6 bases between them. Germline V gene data show CDR1 as SGHRS and CDR2 as YFSETQ. This CDR3 reads CASSSTLNTEAFF. Here the CDR3 DNA reads TGCGCCAGCAGCTCGACTTTGAACACTGAAGCTTTCTTT. Full variable domain (remainder filled in from reference TRBV5-1 and TRBJ1-1): KAGVTQTPRYLIKTRGQQVTLSCSPISGHRSVSWYQQTPGQGLQFLFEYFSETQRNKGNFPGRFSGRQFSNSRSEMNVSTLELGDSALYLCASSSTLNTEAFFGQGTRLTVV.

The rearrangement uses TRBV19 and TRBJ1-2; D not certain. CDR3 length equals 15 residues. Trimming shortened V by 3 bases and J by 6 bases, and 17 bases separated the two germline ends. Per the germline V gene, CDR1 is LNHDA and CDR2 is SQIVND (reference sequence). The CDR3 loop reads CASSIGGQSRHGYTF. DNA for the CDR3: TGTGCCAGTAGTATTGGAGGGCAATCTCGGCATGGCTACACCTTC.

V is TRBV5-6 and J is TRBJ1-2, with TRBD1 matching 9 bases. Germline CDR1 reads SGHDT; CDR2 reads YYEEEE. This CDR3 has 17 amino acids. Losses at the gene ends were 6 bases for V and 4 bases for J; bases not matched to a gene: 16. Here the CDR3 reads CASNSRDRAHFSYGYTF. CDR3 sequence (DNA): TGTGCCAGCAACTCCCGGGACAGGGCCCACTTCAGCTATGGCTACACCTTC.

V usage is TRBV3-1 (or the pseudogene TRBV3-2) and J usage is TRBJ1-2; D gene ambiguous. Deletions cut 4 bases from V and 5 bases from J, with 17 bases between. The length of the CDR3 is 15 residues. Germline CDR1 is LGHDT and CDR2 is YNNKEL (reference sequence). The CDR3 nucleotides are TGTGCCAGCAGCCGGGAGGCTGCTCCTATATATGGCTACACCTTC. Amino acids: CASSREAAPIYGYTF.

The rearrangement links TRBV7-2 to TRBJ1-5, with D possibly TRBD1 on 6 matching bases. The CDR3 contains 14 residues. Germline CDR1 reads SGHTA; CDR2 reads FQGNSA. V gave up 5 bases and J gave up 3 bases, with 11 bases separating them. CDR3 in amino acids: CASSLTGPNQPQHF. Written as DNA, the CDR3 is TGTGCCAGCAGCCTAACAGGGCCCAATCAGCCCCAGCATTTT.

To note about this clone: This same CDR3 is encoded by further DNA sequences in the sample. This chain links TRBV5-1 with TRBJ1-4; 8 nucleotides align to TRBD1. The CDR3 extends over 14 amino acids. V shed 0 bases, J shed 5 bases, and the junction held 0 bases outside the gene matches. Germline loops: CDR1 SGHRS, CDR2 YFSETQ. CDR3 coding DNA: TGCGCCAGCAGCTTGGGACAGGGGAATGAAAAACTGTTTTTT. This translates into CASSLGQGNEKLFF. The entire variable domain, with the rest obtained from reference TRBV5-1 and TRBJ1-4, is as follows: KAGVTQTPRYLIKTRGQQVTLSCSPISGHRSVSWYQQTPGQGLQFLFEYFSETQRNKGNFPGRFSGRQFSNSRSEMNVSTLELGDSALYLCASSLGQGNEKLFFGSGTQLSVL.

The V and J genes are TRBV30 and TRBJ2-6; D may be TRBD1 (5 bases). The V gene's germline CDR1 is GTSNPN and CDR2 SVGIG (reference sequence). Trimming removed 0 bases from V and 4 bases from J, with 16 bases in between. This CDR3 is 17 amino acids long. DNA of the CDR3: TGTGCCTGGAGTGTTGATAGGGGCCCTGGAGGGGCCAACGTCCTGACTTTC. Translated: CAWSVDRGPGGANVLTF.

The chain has TRBV5-6 and TRBJ1-3; tentatively, D is TRBD1 (6 bases). CDR1 is SGHDT, CDR2 YYEEEE, per germline. The V end was cut by 5 bases, the J end by 3 bases, with 12 bases between. This CDR3 is 14 amino acids long. CDR3 residues: CASSYETGGNTIYF. CDR3 nucleotides: TGTGCCAGCAGTTATGAGACAGGTGGAAACACCATATATTTT.

V is TRBV7-9 and J is TRBJ1-4; maybe TRBD1 (5 bases). There are 15 residues in the CDR3. V was shortened by 4 bases and J by 8 bases, with 17 bases between the two germline ends. Germline values: CDR1 SEHNR, CDR2 FQNEAQ (reference sequence). The CDR3 sequence: CASSSRDPGREKLFF. The CDR3 DNA follows: TGTGCCAGCAGCTCGCGGGACCCGGGGAGGGAAAAACTGTTTTTT.

The rearrangement links TRBV10-2 to TRBJ1-5; D is perhaps TRBD1 (6 bases). The germline gives CDR1 WSHSY, CDR2 SAAADI. This CDR3 spans 17 amino acids. V dropped 4 bases and J dropped 6 bases, with 22 bases sitting between them. CDR3 amino acids: CASSADLGNRAGQPQHF. CDR3 DNA: TGCGCCAGCAGTGCAGATTTAGGAAACAGGGCCGGTCAGCCCCAGCATTTT.

The CDR3 here is CASGIQGRARYGYTF. The CDR3 nucleotides are TGTGCTAGTGGTATACAAGGGAGGGCGCGCTATGGCTACACCTTC. The chain joins TRBV12-5 to TRBJ1-2, with D unresolved. This CDR3 has 15 residues. The germline V and J ends were trimmed by 5 bases and 4 bases, with 17 bases remaining between them. Per the germline V gene, CDR1 is LGHNT and CDR2 is FRNRAP.

The rearrangement joins TRBV11-2 to TRBJ1-1; TRBD1 is a possible D gene (5 bases). Trimming removed 5 bases from V and 7 bases from J, with 17 bases in between. Germline lookup yields CDR1 SGHAT and CDR2 FQNNGV. The CDR3 is 14 residues long. Here the CDR3 reads CASSPPGTDFEAFF. As DNA, the CDR3 is TGTGCCAGCAGCCCGCCGGGGACTGACTTTGAAGCTTTCTTT.

This sequence joins TRBV11-2 and TRBJ1-1; D gene ambiguous. The CDR3 totals 12 residues. Germline loops: CDR1 SGHAT, CDR2 FQNNGV. V dropped 5 bases and J dropped 8 bases, with 12 bases sitting between them. The chain's CDR3 is CASSLTGIEAFF. The CDR3 DNA reads as TGTGCCAGCAGCCTTACCGGGATAGAAGCTTTCTTT.

The chain joins TRBV9 to TRBJ2-1; 10 bases match TRBD2. V trimming: 4 bases; J trimming: 9 bases; junction bases outside the gene matches: 10. The CDR3 has 15 residues. Per the germline V gene, CDR1 is SGDLS and CDR2 is YYNGEE. The CDR3 DNA reads TGTGCCAGCAGCCTGTGGGTAGCGGGGGGTGGTGAGCAGTTCTTC. It yields the protein CASSLWVAGGGEQFF.

CDR3 DNA: TGTGCCTGGACTAAAGGACAGGGAGCCCGTACTGAAGCTTTCTTT. Its translation: CAWTKGQGARTEAFF. The chain joins TRBV30 to TRBJ1-1, with 8 bases lining up with TRBD1. There are 15 residues in the CDR3. Germline values: CDR1 GTSNPN, CDR2 SVGIG (reference sequence). The V gene end was trimmed by 4 bases and the J gene end by 5 bases; junction bases not matched to a gene: 12.